This TCR beta chain was sequenced during a study of blood T cell repertoires in COVID-19. Overall study: COVID-19 samples from acute and convalescent phases originated in the United States, Italy and Spain. The cDNA or gDNA used as material had been derived from T cells, B-cell-depleted T cells, or PBMCs.

In its sample, this clone was seen once. The CDR3 has 16 amino acids. V lost 3 bases and J lost 6; bases outside the gene matches: 6. The germline CDR1 and CDR2 sequences are LGHNA and YNFKEQ. Per the original methods: How many nucleated cells were present was estimated from reference gene primer amplification. Measured with immunoSEQ multiplex PCR; TCRdb has only the in-frame clones, and not every one. V and J calls and clone size are those listed in that table; D and trimming were worked out from the DNA. The sample lists under 200,000 clones, about nine tenths occurring once. The sequencing input was peripheral blood. The receptor's source is a woman aged 70 to 79 with acute or convalescent COVID-19. This chain uses TRBV4-2 with TRBJ2-3; 13 bases match TRBD2. The CDR3 DNA follows: TGTGCCAGCAGCCAGGAAAGGACTAGCGGGGGTGATACGCAGTATTTT. Amino acids: CASSQERTSGGDTQYF.